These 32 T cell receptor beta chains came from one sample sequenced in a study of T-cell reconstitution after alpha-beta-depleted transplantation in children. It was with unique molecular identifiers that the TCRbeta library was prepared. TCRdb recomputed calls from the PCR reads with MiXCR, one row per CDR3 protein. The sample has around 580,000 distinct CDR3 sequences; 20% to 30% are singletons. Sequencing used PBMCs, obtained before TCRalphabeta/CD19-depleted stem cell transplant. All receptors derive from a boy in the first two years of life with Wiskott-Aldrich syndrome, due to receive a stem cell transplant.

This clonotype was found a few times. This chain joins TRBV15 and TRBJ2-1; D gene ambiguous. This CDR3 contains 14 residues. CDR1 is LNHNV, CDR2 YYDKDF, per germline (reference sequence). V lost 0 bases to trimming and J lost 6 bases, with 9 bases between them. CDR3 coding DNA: TGTGCCACCAGCAGAGATCCTACCTTCAATGAGCAGTTCTTC. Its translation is CATSRDPTFNEQFF.

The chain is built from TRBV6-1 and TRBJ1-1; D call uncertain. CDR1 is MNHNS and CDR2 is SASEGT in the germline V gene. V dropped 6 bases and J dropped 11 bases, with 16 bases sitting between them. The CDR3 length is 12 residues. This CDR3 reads CASRSEPRYAFF. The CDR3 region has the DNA TGTGCCAGCAGGTCAGAGCCCCGTTACGCTTTCTTT.

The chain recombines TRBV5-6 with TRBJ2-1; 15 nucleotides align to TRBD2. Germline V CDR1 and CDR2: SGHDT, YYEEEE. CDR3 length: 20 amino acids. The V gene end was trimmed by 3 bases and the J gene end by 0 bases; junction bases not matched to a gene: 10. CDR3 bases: TGTGCCAGCAGCTACCATCCGGGACTAGCGGGAGGCCTCTCCTACAATGAGCAGTTCTTC. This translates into CASSYHPGLAGGLSYNEQFF. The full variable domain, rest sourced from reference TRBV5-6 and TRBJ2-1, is DAGVTQSPTHLIKTRGQQVTLRCSPKSGHDTVSWYQQALGQGPQFIFQYYEEEERQRGNFPDRFSGHQFPNYSSELNVNALLLGDSALYLCASSYHPGLAGGLSYNEQFFGPGTRLTVL.

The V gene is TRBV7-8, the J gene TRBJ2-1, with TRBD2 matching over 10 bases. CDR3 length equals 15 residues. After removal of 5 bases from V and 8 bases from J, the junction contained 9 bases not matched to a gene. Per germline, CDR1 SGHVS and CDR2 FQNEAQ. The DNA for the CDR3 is TGTGCCAGCAGCGCTGCCGGGACTAGCGACCATGAGCAGTTCTTC. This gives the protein CASSAAGTSDHEQFF.

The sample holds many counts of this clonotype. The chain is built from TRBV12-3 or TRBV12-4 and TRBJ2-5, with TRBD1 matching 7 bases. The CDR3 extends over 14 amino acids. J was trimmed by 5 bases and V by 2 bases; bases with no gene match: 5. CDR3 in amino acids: CASSLTGAQETQYF. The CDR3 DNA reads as TGTGCCAGCAGTTTAACAGGGGCACAGGAGACCCAGTACTTC.

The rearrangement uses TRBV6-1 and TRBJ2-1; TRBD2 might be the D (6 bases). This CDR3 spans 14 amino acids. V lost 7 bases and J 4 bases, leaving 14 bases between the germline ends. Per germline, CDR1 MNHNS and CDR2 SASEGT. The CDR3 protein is CASTRLVWYNEQFF. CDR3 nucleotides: TGTGCCAGCACTCGACTAGTTTGGTACAATGAGCAGTTCTTC.

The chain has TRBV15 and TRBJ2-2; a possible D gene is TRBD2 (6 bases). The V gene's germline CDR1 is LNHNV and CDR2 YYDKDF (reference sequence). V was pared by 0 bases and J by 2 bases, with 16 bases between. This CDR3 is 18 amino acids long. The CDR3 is CATSRDPLGGLNTGELFF. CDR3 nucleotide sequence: TGTGCCACCAGCAGAGACCCATTGGGAGGCCTAAACACCGGGGAGCTGTTTTTT. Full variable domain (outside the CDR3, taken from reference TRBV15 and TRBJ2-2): DAMVIQNPRYQVTQFGKPVTLSCSQTLNHNVMYWYQQKSSQAPKLLFHYYDKDFNNEADTPDNFQSRRPNTSFCFLDIRSPGLGDTAMYLCATSRDPLGGLNTGELFFGEGSRLTVL.

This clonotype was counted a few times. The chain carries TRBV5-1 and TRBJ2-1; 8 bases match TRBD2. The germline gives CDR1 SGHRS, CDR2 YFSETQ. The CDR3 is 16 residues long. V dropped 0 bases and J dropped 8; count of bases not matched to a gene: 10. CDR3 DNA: TGCGCCAGCAGCTTGGGCTTAGCGGGGACCTCCGATGAGCAGTTCTTC. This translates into CASSLGLAGTSDEQFF.

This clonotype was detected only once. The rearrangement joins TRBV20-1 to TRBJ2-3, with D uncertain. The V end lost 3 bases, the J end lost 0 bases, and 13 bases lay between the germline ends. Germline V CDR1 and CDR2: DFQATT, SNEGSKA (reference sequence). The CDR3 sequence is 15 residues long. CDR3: CSASPGGPSTDTQYF. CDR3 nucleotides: TGCAGTGCTAGTCCCGGCGGCCCCAGCACAGATACGCAGTATTTT.

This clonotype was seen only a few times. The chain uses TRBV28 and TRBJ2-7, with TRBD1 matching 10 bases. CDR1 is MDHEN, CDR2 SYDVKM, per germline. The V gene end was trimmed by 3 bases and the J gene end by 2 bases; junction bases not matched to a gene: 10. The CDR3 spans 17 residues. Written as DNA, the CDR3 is TGTGCCAGCAGTTTCCCACCGGGGACAGGGGAAGCCTACGAGCAGTACTTC. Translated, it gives CASSFPPGTGEAYEQYF.

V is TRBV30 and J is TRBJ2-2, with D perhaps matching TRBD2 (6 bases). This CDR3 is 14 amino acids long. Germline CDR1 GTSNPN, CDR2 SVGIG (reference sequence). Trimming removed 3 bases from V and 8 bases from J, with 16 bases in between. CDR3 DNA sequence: TGTGCCTGGAGGCGCGGGGTCCCGAGGGGGGAGCTGTTTTTT. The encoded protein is CAWRRGVPRGELFF.

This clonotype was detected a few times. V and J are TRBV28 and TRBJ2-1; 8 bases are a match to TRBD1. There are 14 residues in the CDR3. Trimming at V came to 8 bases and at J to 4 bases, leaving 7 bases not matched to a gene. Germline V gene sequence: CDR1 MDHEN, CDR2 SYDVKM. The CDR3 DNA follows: TGTGCCAGCGGTCCCAGGGGGCTGTACAATGAGCAGTTCTTC. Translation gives CASGPRGLYNEQFF.

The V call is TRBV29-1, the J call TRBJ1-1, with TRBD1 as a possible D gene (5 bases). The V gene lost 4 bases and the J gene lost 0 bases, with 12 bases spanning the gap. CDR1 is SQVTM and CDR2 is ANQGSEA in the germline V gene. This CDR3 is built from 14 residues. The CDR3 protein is CSVGGGAVNTEAFF. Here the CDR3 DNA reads TGCAGCGTTGGGGGCGGGGCTGTGAACACTGAAGCTTTCTTT.

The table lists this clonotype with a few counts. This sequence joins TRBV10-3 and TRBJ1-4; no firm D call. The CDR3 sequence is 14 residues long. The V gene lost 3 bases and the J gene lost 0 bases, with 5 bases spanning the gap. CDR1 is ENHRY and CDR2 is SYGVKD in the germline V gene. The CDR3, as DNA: TGTGCCATCAGTGAATATGCAACTAATGAAAAACTGTTTTTT. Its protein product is CAISEYATNEKLFF.

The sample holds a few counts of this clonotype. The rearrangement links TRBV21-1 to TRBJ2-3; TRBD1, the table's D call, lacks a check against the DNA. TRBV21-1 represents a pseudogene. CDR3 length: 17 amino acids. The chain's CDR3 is CASSKPRGDGSTDTQYF. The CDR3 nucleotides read TGTGCCAGCAGCAAACCCCGGGGTGACGGCAGCACAGATACGCAGTATTTT.

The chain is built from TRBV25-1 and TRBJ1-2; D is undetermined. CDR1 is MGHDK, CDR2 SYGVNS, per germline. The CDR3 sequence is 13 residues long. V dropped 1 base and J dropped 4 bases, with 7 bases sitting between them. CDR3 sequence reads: CASSESPFYGYTF. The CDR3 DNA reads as TGTGCCAGCAGTGAATCACCCTTCTATGGCTACACCTTC.

The CDR3 DNA follows: TGCGCCAGCAGCCCGGGGGGACTTGAGGAGACCCAGTACTTC. Translating gives CASSPGGLEETQYF. The V gene is TRBV5-1, the J gene TRBJ2-5, with 7 bases that match TRBD2. Per the germline V gene, CDR1 is SGHRS and CDR2 is YFSETQ. The CDR3 is made up of 14 amino acids. The trim removed 4 bases at V and 5 bases at J, leaving 8 bases unmatched.

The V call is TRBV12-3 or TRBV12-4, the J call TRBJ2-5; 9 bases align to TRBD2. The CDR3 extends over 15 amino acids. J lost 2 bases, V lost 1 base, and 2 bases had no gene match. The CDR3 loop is CASSLGTSVQETQYF. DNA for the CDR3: TGTGCCAGCAGTTTAGGGACTAGCGTTCAAGAGACCCAGTACTTC.

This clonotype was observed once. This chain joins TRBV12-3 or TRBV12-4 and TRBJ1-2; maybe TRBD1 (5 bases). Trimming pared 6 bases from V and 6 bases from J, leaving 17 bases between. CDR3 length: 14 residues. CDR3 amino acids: CASSPQPGLDGYTF. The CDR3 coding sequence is TGTGCCAGCAGCCCTCAACCGGGACTAGATGGCTACACCTTC.

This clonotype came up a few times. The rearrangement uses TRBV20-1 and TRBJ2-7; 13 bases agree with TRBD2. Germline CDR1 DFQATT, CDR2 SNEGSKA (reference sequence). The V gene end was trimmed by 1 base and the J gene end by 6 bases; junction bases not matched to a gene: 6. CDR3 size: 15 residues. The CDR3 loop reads CSARVRLAGGREQYF. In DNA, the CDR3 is TGCAGTGCTAGAGTTCGACTAGCGGGAGGTCGCGAGCAGTACTTC.

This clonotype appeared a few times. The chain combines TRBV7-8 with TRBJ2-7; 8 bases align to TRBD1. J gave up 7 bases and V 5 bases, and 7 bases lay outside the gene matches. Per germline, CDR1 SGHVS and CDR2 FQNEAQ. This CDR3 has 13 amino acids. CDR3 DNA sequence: TGTGCCAGCAGCCTTAAAACAGGGGGAGAGCAGTACTTC. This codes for CASSLKTGGEQYF.

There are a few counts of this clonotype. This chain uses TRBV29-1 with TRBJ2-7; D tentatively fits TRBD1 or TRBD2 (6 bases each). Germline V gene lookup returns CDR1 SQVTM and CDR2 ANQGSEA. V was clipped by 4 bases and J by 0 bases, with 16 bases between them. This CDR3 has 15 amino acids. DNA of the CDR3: TGCAGCGTTGTGGGGGGCGGGCGATCCTCCTACGAGCAGTACTTC. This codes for CSVVGGGRSSYEQYF.

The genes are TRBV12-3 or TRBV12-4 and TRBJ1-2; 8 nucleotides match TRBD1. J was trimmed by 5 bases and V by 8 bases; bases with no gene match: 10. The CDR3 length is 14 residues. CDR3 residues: CASHRHRTGYGYTF. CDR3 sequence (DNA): TGTGCCAGCCACCGTCACCGGACAGGGTATGGCTACACCTTC.

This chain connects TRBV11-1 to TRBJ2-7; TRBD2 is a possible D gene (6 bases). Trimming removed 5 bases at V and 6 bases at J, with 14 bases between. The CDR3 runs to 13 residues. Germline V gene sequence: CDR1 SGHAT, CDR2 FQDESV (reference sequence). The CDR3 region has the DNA TGTGCCAGCAGCCTGACCGGGACTCGCGAGCAGTACTTC. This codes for CASSLTGTREQYF. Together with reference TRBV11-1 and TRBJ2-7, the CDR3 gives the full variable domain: EAEVAQSPRYKITEKSQAVAFWCDPISGHATLYWYRQILGQGPELLVQFQDESVVDDSQLPKDRFSAERLKGVDSTLKIQPAELGDSAMYLCASSLTGTREQYFGPGTRLTVT.

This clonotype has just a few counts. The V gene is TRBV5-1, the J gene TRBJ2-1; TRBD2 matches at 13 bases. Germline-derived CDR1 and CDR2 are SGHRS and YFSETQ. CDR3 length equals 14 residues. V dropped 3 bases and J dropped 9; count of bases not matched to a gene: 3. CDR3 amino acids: CASSWTSGRPEQFF. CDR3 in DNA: TGCGCCAGCAGCTGGACTAGCGGGAGACCTGAGCAGTTCTTC.

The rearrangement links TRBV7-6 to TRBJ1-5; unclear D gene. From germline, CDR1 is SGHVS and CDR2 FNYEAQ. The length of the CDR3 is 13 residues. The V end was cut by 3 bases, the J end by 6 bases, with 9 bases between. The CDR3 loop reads CASSFTLSQPQHF. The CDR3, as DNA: TGTGCCAGCAGCTTTACCTTAAGTCAGCCCCAGCATTTT.

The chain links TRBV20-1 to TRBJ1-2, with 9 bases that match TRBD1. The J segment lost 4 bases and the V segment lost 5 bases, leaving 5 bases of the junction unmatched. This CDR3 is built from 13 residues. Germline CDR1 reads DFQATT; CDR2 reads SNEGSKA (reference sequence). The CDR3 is CSASPDRGYGYTF. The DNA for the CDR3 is TGCAGTGCTTCCCCGGACAGGGGCTATGGCTACACCTTC.

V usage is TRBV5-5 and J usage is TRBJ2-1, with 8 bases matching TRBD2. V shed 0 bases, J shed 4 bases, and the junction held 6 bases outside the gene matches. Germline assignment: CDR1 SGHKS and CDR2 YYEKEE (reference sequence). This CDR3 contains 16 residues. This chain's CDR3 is CASSLAPSGWYNEQFF. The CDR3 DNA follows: TGTGCCAGCAGCTTGGCACCTAGCGGGTGGTACAATGAGCAGTTCTTC.

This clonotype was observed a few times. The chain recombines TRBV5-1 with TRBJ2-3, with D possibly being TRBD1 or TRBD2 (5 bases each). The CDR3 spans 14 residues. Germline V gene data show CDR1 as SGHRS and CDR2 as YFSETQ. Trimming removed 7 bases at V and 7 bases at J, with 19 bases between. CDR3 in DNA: TGCGCCAGCCTTCGAGAAACCGGGGCAAATACGCAGTATTTT. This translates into CASLRETGANTQYF.

CDR3 in amino acids: CASSLERRQRLSGETQYF. CDR3 bases: TGCGCCAGCAGCTTGGAGAGGAGACAACGACTTTCGGGGGAGACCCAGTACTTC. This chain joins TRBV5-1 and TRBJ2-5; D is possibly TRBD2 (5 bases). Germline V lookup: CDR1 SGHRS, CDR2 YFSETQ. The CDR3 totals 18 residues. The V end was cut by 0 bases, the J end by 5 bases, with 23 bases between.

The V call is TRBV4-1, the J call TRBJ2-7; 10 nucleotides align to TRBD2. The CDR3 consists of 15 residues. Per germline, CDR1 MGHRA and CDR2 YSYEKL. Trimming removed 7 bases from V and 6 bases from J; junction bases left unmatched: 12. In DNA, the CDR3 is TGCGCCAGCACCAGACTAGCGGGCCGAGCTATCGAGCAGTACTTC. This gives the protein CASTRLAGRAIEQYF.

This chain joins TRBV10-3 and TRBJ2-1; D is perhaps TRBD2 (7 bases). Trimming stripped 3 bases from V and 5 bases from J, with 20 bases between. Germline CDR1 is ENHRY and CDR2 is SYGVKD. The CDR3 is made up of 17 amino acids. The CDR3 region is CAISDKPGGLGDNEQFF. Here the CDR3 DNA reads TGTGCCATCAGTGACAAGCCGGGGGGCCTGGGGGACAATGAGCAGTTCTTC.